This T cell receptor beta chain is drawn from a study of T cells after yellow fever vaccination (dated by TCRdb to between 2019 and 2020). Some background on the complete study: The SMART-Seq v4 Ultra Low Input RNA kit was used to prepare libraries from fractions with low cell numbers. To track T-cell clones before and after primary and booster YFV17D yellow fever vaccination, bulk TCR alpha and beta repertoires were sequenced longitudinally. Two healthy male donors made up the cohort, one aged 18 to 29 years and the other aged 30 to 39 years. Blood was collected at multiple timepoints before and after primary and secondary immunization, and bulk PBMC replicates and cell subsets were isolated.

This clonotype was found a few times. This clone's antigen is unknown. The sample holds no much larger clone one base away, and base qualities are not on file. TCR cDNA was synthesized by 5'RACE template switching, through which a universal primer site and unique molecular identifiers were introduced. cDNA synthesis was primed from both the TCR alpha and TCR beta constant segments. Library amplification involved two PCR steps, and the second step added sample barcodes and sequencing adapters. Sequencing of libraries was done on Illumina HiSeq 2500 (2x100 bp) or NovaSeq (2x150 bp). The paper's data handling went like this. Demultiplexing of reads and collapsing into UMI consensus sequences were performed with MIGEC, and V(D)J alignment was carried out with MiXCR. Using edgeR on replicate PBMC samples, clonotypes were called vaccine-responding if FDR was below 0.01 and the log2 fold change was above 5 up to day 15. Each bulk clonotype was labeled CD4 or CD8 based on which sequenced repertoire, CD4 or CD8, contained the clonotype at higher abundance. Using fastp trimming at Q25 and MiXCR clonotype assembly, TCRdb reanalyzed the public sequencing data and kept in-frame beta chains. Rows are combined by CDR3 protein, so each entry shows the most common genes and DNA. The authors' filters were not applied to this entry. The sample table holds around 610,000 distinct CDR3 sequences, of which around an eighth were seen once. In total, the top ten clones hold more than 13% of the sample.

The paper's findings and limits, for the study overall: The study included only a couple of donors, which limits how far the findings can be generalized. The secondary T-cell response was found to be weaker but faster than the primary response, with a peak reached on day 5 rather than on day 15. Most clones expanded after primary vaccination (around 96% of CD4 and roughly 91% of CD8) were re-detected after the booster, suggesting that broad memory maintenance occurred. Because abundant contaminating clonotypes from the bulk population could be contained in FACS-sorted repertoires, computational filtering was required. A small share of clonotypes was detected in both CD4 and CD8 compartments, with the overlap likely arising from convergent recombination.

The intended sense of this specimen's treatment or condition label: live attenuated yellow fever vaccine strain. Two biological replicates of bulk PBMCs were collected at each blood-draw timepoint. PBMCs were isolated from peripheral blood using a standard Ficoll-Paque protocol. TriZol was used to extract RNA from bulk PBMCs, from CD4 and CD8 fractions, and from dextramer-positive and dextramer-negative fractions. The CDR3, from cysteine to phenylalanine, totals 14 residues. Only CDR3 DNA remains: 42 bases, in frame from the first base. In the germline V gene, CDR1 corresponds to SGHTA and CDR2 to FQGNSA. V sheds 1 base and J sheds 6 bases, leaving 13 bases between their ends.

The V and J genes are TRBV7-2 and TRBJ2-7, with the D segment identity uncertain. This sequence was found in a man aged 25-45 years who received the YFV17D yellow fever vaccine. Sequencing used PBMCs, obtained on the day of the yellow fever booster vaccination. For the CDR3, the sequence is CASSLELDTSEQYF. In nucleotide form, the sequence is TGTGCCAGCAGCTTAGAATTAGATACGTCCGAGCAGTACTTC.